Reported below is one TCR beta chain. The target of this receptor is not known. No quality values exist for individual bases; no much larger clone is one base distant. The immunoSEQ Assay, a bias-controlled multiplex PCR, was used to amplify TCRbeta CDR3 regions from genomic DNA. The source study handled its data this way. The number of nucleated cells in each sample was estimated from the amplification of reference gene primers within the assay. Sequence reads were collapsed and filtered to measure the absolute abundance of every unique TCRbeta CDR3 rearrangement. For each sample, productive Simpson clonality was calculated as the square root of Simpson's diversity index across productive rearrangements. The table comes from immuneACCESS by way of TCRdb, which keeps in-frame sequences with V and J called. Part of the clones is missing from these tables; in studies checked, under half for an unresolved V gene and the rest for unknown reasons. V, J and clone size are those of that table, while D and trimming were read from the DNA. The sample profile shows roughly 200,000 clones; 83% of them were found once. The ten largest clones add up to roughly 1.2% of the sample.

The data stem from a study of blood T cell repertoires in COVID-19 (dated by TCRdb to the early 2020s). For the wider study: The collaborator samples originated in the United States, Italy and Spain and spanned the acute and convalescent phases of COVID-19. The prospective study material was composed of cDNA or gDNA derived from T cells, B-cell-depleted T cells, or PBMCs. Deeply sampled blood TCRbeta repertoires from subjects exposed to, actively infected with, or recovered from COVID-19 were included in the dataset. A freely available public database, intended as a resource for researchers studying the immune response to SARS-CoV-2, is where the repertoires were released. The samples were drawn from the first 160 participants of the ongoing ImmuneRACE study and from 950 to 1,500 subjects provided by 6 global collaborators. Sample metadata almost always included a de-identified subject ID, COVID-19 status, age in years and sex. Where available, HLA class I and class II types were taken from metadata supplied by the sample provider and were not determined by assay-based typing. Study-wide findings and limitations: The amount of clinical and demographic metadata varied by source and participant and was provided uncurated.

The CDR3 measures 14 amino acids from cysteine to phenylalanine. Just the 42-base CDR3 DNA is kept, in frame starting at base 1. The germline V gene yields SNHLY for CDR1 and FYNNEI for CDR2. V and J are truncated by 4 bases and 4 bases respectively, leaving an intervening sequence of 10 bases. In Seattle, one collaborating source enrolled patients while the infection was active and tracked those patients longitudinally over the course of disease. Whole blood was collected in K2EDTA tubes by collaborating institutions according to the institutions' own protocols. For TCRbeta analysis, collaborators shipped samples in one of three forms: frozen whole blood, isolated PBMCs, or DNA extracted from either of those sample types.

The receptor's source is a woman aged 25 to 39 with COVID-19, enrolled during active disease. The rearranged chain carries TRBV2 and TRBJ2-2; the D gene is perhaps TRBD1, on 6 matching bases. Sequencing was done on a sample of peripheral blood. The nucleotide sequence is TGTGCCAGCAGTGCCGTGGGGGCCACCGGGGAGCTGTTTTTT. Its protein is CASSAVGATGELFF.